The entry that follows covers one TCR beta chain sequence. Its specificity is not known. These data originate in a study of response to subunit inactivated influenza vaccine. Germline V gives CDR1 SGHRS, CDR2 YFSETQ. This CDR3 is built from 13 residues. V was trimmed by 1 base and J by 6 bases, leaving 9 bases between them. Findings and caveats of the study: Few new T cells, the authors suggested, are recruited by each seasonal influenza vaccination.

TCRdb fed the RT-PCR reads into MiXCR, producing one record per CDR3 protein. The sample includes 530,000 or so distinct CDR3 sequences, approximately 15% seen only once; the top ten take 11%. V gene TRBV5-1 combines with J gene TRBJ2-3; D uncertain. This specimen consisted of PBMCs from blood, obtained roughly 12 days after vaccination. This receptor was taken from a man aged 50 to 60 who received an inactivated influenza vaccine. The CDR3 spells CASSLRFADTQYF. CDR3 DNA sequence: TGCGCCAGCAGCTTGAGGTTTGCGGATACGCAGTATTTT. The entire variable domain, with the rest obtained from reference TRBV5-1 and TRBJ2-3, is as follows: KAGVTQTPRYLIKTRGQQVTLSCSPISGHRSVSWYQQTPGQGLQFLFEYFSETQRNKGNFPGRFSGRQFSNSRSEMNVSTLELGDSALYLCASSLRFADTQYFGPGTRLTVL.